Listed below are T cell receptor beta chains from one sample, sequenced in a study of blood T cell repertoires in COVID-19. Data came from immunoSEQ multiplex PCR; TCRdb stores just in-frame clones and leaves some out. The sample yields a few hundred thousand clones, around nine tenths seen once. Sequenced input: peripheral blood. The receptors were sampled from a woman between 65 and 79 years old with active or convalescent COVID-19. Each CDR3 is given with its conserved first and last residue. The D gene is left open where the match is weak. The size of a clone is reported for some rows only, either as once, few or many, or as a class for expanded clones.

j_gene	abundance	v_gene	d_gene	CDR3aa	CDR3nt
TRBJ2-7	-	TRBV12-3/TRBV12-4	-	CASSLGPLEQYF	TGTGCCAGCAGTTTGGGGCCTCTTGAGCAGTACTTC
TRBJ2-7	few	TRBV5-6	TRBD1	CASSDRDRPYEQYF	TGTGCCAGCAGCGACCGGGACAGACCCTACGAGCAGTACTTC
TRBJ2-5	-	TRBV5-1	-	CASKAGGQLETQYF	TGCGCCAGCAAAGCGGGCGGGCAGTTGGAGACCCAGTACTTC
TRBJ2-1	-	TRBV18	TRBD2	CASSPRGSGGATSYNEQFF	TGTGCCAGCTCACCCCGAGGTAGCGGGGGGGCCACTTCCTACAATGAGCAGTTCTTC
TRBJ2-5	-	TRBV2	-	CASSVWGQGQETQYF	TGTGCCAGCAGTGTTTGGGGCCAGGGGCAAGAGACCCAGTACTTC
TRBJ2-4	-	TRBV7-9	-	CASSLKEGSIQYF	TGTGCCAGCAGCTTAAAGGAGGGTAGCATTCAGTACTTC
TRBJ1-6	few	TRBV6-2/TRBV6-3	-	CASSYWGDTYNSPLHF	TGTGCCAGCAGTTACTGGGGCGACACCTATAATTCACCCCTCCACTTT
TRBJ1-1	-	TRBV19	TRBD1	CASRSGQGNMNTEAFF	TGTGCCAGTAGATCTGGACAGGGGAATATGAACACTGAAGCTTTCTTT
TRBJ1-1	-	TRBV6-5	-	CATSSWGGNAFF	TGTGCCACCTCCTCGTGGGGGGGGAACGCTTTCTTT
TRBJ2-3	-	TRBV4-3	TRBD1	CASSLLGQGTDTQYF	TGCGCCAGCAGCCTTTTGGGACAGGGCACAGATACGCAGTATTTT
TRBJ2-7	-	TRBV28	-	CASPSFKLSYEQYF	TGTGCCAGCCCATCCTTCAAGCTCTCCTACGAGCAGTACTTC
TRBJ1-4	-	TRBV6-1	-	CASSESRKEKLFF	TGTGCCAGCAGTGAAAGTAGAAAGGAAAAACTGTTTTTT
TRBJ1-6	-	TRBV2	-	CASTERVGNSPLHF	TGTGCCAGCACCGAACGAGTTGGTAATTCACCCCTCCACTTT
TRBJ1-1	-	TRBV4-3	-	CASSQVGARTEAFF	TGCGCCAGCAGCCAAGTAGGGGCTCGGACTGAAGCTTTCTTT
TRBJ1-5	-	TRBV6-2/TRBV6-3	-	CASSSLKGASNQPQHF	TGTGCCAGCAGTTCCCTGAAAGGGGCAAGCAATCAGCCCCAGCATTTT
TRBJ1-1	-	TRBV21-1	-	CASSKEISTGGVNTEAFF	TGTGCCAGCAGCAAAGAGATTAGTACAGGGGGGGTGAACACTGAAGCTTTCTTT
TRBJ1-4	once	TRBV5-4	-	CASSSRQEPNEKLFF	TGTGCCAGCAGTTCGCGACAGGAACCGAATGAAAAACTGTTTTTT
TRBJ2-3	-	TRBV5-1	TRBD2	CASRLTSGVTDTQYF	TGCGCCAGCAGGTTGACTAGCGGGGTAACAGATACGCAGTATTTT
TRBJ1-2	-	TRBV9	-	CASSVGDRGYGYTF	TGTGCCAGCAGCGTAGGCGACCGAGGGTATGGCTACACCTTC
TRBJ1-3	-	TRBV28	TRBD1	CASSDRGPGNTIYF	TGTGCCAGCTCCGACAGGGGCCCTGGAAACACCATATATTTT
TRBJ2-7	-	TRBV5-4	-	CASRLLGVDEQYF	TGTGCCAGCAGACTCCTAGGGGTCGACGAGCAGTACTTC